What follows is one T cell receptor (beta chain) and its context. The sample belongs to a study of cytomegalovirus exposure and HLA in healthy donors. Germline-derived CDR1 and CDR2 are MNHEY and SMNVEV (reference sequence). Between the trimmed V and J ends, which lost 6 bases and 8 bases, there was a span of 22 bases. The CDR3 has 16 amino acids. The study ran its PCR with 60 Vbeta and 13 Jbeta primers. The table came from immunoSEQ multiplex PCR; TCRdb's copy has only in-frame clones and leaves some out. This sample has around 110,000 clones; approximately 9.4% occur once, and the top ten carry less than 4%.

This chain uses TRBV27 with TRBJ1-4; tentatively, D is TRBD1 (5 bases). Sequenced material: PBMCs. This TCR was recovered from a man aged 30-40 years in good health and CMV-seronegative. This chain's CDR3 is CASSYSGTSGGEKLFF. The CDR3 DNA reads TGTGCCAGCAGCTATTCTGGGACTTCAGGAGGGGAAAAACTGTTTTTT.